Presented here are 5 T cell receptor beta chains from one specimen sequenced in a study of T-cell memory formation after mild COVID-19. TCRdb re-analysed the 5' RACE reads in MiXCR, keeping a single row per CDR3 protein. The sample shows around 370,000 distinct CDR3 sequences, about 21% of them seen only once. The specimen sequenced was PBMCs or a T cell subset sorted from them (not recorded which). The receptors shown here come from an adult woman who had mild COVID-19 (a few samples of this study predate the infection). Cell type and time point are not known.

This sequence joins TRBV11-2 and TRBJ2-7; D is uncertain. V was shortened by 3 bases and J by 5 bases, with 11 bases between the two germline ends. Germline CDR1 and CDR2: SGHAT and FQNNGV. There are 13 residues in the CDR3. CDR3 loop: CASSLIGPHEQYF. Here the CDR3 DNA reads TGTGCCAGCAGCTTGATAGGTCCCCACGAGCAGTACTTC.

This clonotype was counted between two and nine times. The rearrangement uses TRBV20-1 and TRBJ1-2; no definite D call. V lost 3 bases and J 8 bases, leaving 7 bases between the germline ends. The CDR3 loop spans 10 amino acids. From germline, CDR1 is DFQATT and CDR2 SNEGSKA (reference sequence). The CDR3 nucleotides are TGCAGTGCTAGGGAGCTCGGCTACACCTTC. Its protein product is CSARELGYTF.

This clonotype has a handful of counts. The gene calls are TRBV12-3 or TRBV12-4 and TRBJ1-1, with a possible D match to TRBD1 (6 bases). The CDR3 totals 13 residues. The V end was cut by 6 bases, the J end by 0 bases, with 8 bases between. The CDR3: CASRQGLNTEAFF. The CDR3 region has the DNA TGTGCCAGCAGACAGGGACTGAACACTGAAGCTTTCTTT.

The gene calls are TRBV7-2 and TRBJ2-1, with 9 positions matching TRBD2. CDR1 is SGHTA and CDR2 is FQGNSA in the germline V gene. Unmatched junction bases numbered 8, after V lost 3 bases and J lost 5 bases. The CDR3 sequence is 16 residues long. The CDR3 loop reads CASSFSGTSPHNEQFF. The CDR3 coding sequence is TGTGCCAGCAGCTTCTCCGGGACTAGCCCCCACAATGAGCAGTTCTTC.

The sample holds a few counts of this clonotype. The CDR3 DNA sequence: TGTGCCAGCTCACCGACCCCGAACACTGAAGCTTTCTTT. It yields the protein CASSPTPNTEAFF. This chain links TRBV18 with TRBJ1-1; D call uncertain. The CDR3 has 13 amino acids. Trimming left V 3 bases short and J 1 base short, with 6 bases between. Germline V gene lookup returns CDR1 KGHSH and CDR2 LQKENI.